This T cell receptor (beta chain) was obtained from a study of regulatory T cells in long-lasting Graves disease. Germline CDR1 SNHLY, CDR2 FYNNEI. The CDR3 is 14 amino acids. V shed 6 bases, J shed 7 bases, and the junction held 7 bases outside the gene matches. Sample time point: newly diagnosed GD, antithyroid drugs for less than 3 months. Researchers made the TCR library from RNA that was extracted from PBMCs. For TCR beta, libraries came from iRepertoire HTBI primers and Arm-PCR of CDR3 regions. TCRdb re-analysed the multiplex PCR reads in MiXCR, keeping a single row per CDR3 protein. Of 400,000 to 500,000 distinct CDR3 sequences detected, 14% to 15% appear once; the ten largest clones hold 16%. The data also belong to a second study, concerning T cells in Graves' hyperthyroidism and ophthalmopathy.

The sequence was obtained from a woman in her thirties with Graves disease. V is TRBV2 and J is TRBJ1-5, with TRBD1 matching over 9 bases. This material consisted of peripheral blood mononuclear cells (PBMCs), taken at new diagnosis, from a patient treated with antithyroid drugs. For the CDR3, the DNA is TGTGCCAGCAGAGGACAGGGGAACGGACAGCCCCAGCATTTT. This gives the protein CASRGQGNGQPQHF. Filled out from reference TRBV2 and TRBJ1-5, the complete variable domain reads EPEVTQTPSHQVTQMGQEVILRCVPISNHLYFYWYRQILGQKVEFLVSFYNNEISEKSEIFDDQFSVERPDGSNFTLKIRSTKLEDSAMYFCASRGQGNGQPQHFGDGTRLSIL.